Each of the 32 T cell receptor beta chains below was sequenced from the same sample in a study of cytomegalovirus exposure and HLA in healthy donors. Use of 60 Vbeta and 13 Jbeta primers characterized the PCR. Profiling relied on immunoSEQ multiplex PCR, and the TCRdb table lists in-frame clones only, not all of them. The sample has approximately 100,000 clones, roughly three quarters seen once; the top ten hold about 5%. The specimen was PBMCs. The source is a woman in her 40s in good health and CMV-seronegative.

This sequence joins TRBV6-4 and TRBJ2-3; the D is unclear. Germline V lookup: CDR1 MRHNA, CDR2 SNTAGT. Trimming removed 8 bases at V and 1 base at J, with 13 bases between. The CDR3 runs 14 residues. The CDR3 region has the DNA TGTGCCAGCGCCGAGCGCACGGGCACAGATACGCAGTATTTT. The encoded protein is CASAERTGTDTQYF.

The chain combines TRBV5-1 with TRBJ2-5; 8 bases are shared with TRBD2. The CDR3 runs 13 residues. Germline V lookup: CDR1 SGHRS, CDR2 YFSETQ. V lost 2 bases to trimming and J lost 3 bases; unmatched junction nucleotides: 0. CDR3 protein: CASSFSGEETQYF. CDR3 bases: TGCGCCAGCAGCTTTAGCGGGGAAGAGACCCAGTACTTC. Full variable domain (missing parts from reference TRBV5-1 and TRBJ2-5): KAGVTQTPRYLIKTRGQQVTLSCSPISGHRSVSWYQQTPGQGLQFLFEYFSETQRNKGNFPGRFSGRQFSNSRSEMNVSTLELGDSALYLCASSFSGEETQYFGPGTRLLVL.

CDR3 residues: CASPVLPLGNTIYF. CDR3 nucleotide sequence: TGTGCCAGTCCGGTGCTTCCCTTAGGAAACACCATATATTTT. This chain uses TRBV19 with TRBJ1-3; D remains ambiguous. The CDR3 loop spans 14 amino acids. CDR1 and CDR2 (germline): LNHDA, SQIVND (reference sequence). Trimming took off 8 bases at V and 4 bases at J, with 15 bases between the two ends.

V gene TRBV4-3 combines with J gene TRBJ1-5, with unresolved D. The CDR3 covers 15 residues. The V and J ends lost 4 bases and 3 bases respectively, with 13 bases between them. Germline CDR1 and CDR2: LGHNA and YSLEER. CDR3 in DNA: TGCGCCAGCAGCCGAGACTTGTTAAACAATCAGCCCCAGCATTTT. It specifies CASSRDLLNNQPQHF.

This clone was observed once. The chain combines TRBV4-2 with TRBJ2-5, with D perhaps matching TRBD2 (7 bases). This CDR3 has 14 residues. V shed 4 bases and J shed 4 bases, with 13 bases lying between them. Germline V gives CDR1 LGHNA, CDR2 YNFKEQ. This chain's CDR3 is CASSRGGSGETQYF. CDR3 nucleotide sequence: TGTGCCAGCAGCCGGGGGGGCTCGGGAGAGACCCAGTACTTC.

This chain connects TRBV27 to TRBJ1-6, with D unresolved. This CDR3 is built from 14 residues. Germline values: CDR1 MNHEY, CDR2 SMNVEV (reference sequence). Trimming took 3 bases from V and 7 from J, leaving 10 bases between them. The DNA for the CDR3 is TGTGCCAGCAGTTTTTGGCAGCGAAATTCACCCCTCCACTTT. Protein product: CASSFWQRNSPLHF.

The chain employs TRBV2 and TRBJ2-7; TRBD2 matches 10 bases. Trimming removed 5 bases from V and 3 bases from J; junction bases left unmatched: 4. The CDR3 extends over 14 amino acids. The germline CDR1 and CDR2 sequences are SNHLY and FYNNEI. Here the CDR3 reads CASSKRGGHYEQYF. The CDR3 nucleotides are TGTGCCAGCAGTAAGCGGGGGGGCCACTACGAGCAGTACTTC.

The chain uses TRBV7-3 and TRBJ1-1; D is perhaps TRBD1 (5 bases). The germline V gene has CDR1 SGHTA and CDR2 FQGTGA. V gave up 1 base and J gave up 1 base, with 10 bases separating them. This CDR3 is built from 15 residues. In nucleotides, the CDR3 is TGTGCCAGCAGCTTAATTCAGGGTCCGAACACTGAAGCTTTCTTT. Its protein product is CASSLIQGPNTEAFF.

The chain uses TRBV2 and TRBJ1-5; maybe TRBD1 (6 bases). Per the germline V gene, CDR1 is SNHLY and CDR2 is FYNNEI. V was pared by 4 bases and J by 2 bases, with 9 bases between. The CDR3 sequence is 14 residues long. Here the CDR3 DNA reads TGTGCCAGCAGTGTGAGGACAGGCAATCAGCCCCAGCATTTT. Its translation is CASSVRTGNQPQHF.

This clone was seen a handful of times. This chain connects TRBV14 to TRBJ2-5; 12 positions match TRBD1. Germline CDR1 reads SGHDN; CDR2 reads FVKESK. The V and J ends lost 4 bases and 1 base, in that order; junction bases with no gene match: 4. The CDR3 runs 16 residues. In DNA, the CDR3 is TGTGCCAGCAGCCGCGGGACAGGGGGCCTCCAAGAGACCCAGTACTTC. Translation gives CASSRGTGGLQETQYF. The full variable domain, completed using reference TRBV14 and TRBJ2-5, is EAGVTQFPSHSVIEKGQTVTLRCDPISGHDNLYWYRRVMGKEIKFLLHFVKESKQDESGMPNNRFLAERTGGTYSTLKVQPAELEDSGVYFCASSRGTGGLQETQYFGPGTRLLVL.

The CDR3 loop reads CASSGGGGRGRSDTQYF. CDR3 DNA: TGTGCCAGCAGCGGGGGAGGGGGTCGGGGGAGGTCAGATACGCAGTATTTT. The chain uses TRBV7-8 and TRBJ2-3; TRBD2 is a possible D gene (7 bases). The CDR3 covers 17 residues. V lost 5 bases, J lost 4 bases, and 22 bases lay in between. Per the germline V gene, CDR1 is SGHVS and CDR2 is FQNEAQ.

The chain carries TRBV7-8 and TRBJ1-2; 8 positions match TRBD1. Per the germline V gene, CDR1 is SGHVS and CDR2 is FQNEAQ. The CDR3 has 14 amino acids. V trimming: 5 bases; J trimming: 4 bases; junction bases outside the gene matches: 6. Here the CDR3 reads CASSTRQGSYGYTF. CDR3 nucleotide sequence: TGTGCCAGCAGCACCCGACAGGGGTCCTATGGCTACACCTTC.

This sequence joins TRBV15 and TRBJ2-2; 10 positions agree with TRBD1. The ends lost 2 bases at V and 4 bases at J; junction bases unmatched: 10. The CDR3 is made up of 18 amino acids. Germline V gives CDR1 LNHNV, CDR2 YYDKDF (reference sequence). The CDR3 loop is CATSRSSGTGVATGELFF. DNA for the CDR3: TGTGCCACCAGCAGATCCTCCGGGACAGGGGTGGCCACCGGGGAGCTGTTTTTT. Full variable domain (missing parts from reference TRBV15 and TRBJ2-2): DAMVIQNPRYQVTQFGKPVTLSCSQTLNHNVMYWYQQKSSQAPKLLFHYYDKDFNNEADTPDNFQSRRPNTSFCFLDIRSPGLGDTAMYLCATSRSSGTGVATGELFFGEGSRLTVL.

This clone was recorded a few times. The chain couples TRBV2 to TRBJ2-2; TRBD1 is a possible D gene (6 bases). The CDR3 extends over 15 amino acids. The germline gives CDR1 SNHLY, CDR2 FYNNEI. V was clipped by 3 bases and J by 3 bases, with 11 bases between them. The CDR3, as DNA: TGTGCCAGCAGTGACACGGGACACTACACCGGGGAGCTGTTTTTT. It is translated as CASSDTGHYTGELFF.

The chain recombines TRBV6-5 with TRBJ1-2; 10 bases fit TRBD1. In germline, CDR1 is MNHEY, CDR2 SVGAGI. The CDR3 extends over 15 amino acids. V gave up 2 bases and J gave up 6 bases; unmatched junction bases: 6. CDR3 amino acids: CASSYPGQGINGYTF. CDR3 in DNA: TGTGCCAGCAGTTACCCGGGACAGGGGATCAATGGCTACACCTTC.

This clone was recorded once. The chain uses TRBV5-1 and TRBJ1-1, with D possibly TRBD1 on 6 matching bases. Germline V gives CDR1 SGHRS, CDR2 YFSETQ. Trimming stripped 0 bases from V and 4 bases from J, with 16 bases between. This CDR3 is built from 16 residues. In nucleotides, the CDR3 is TGCGCCAGCAGCTTGGAACTACAGGGCTGGCCCACTGAAGCTTTCTTT. It is translated as CASSLELQGWPTEAFF.

This chain uses TRBV14 with TRBJ2-3; maybe TRBD1 (6 bases). Trimming removed 1 base from V and 9 bases from J, with 17 bases in between. The CDR3 runs to 15 residues. Germline values: CDR1 SGHDN, CDR2 FVKESK. CDR3 residues: CASSQGGIQGLTQYF. In DNA, the CDR3 is TGTGCCAGCAGCCAAGGTGGAATACAGGGCCTCACGCAGTATTTT.

Only a few counts were recorded for this clone. The V gene is TRBV9, the J gene TRBJ2-7; D possibly corresponds to TRBD1 (6 bases). The CDR3 covers 18 residues. The V end lost 6 bases, the J end lost 2 bases, and 27 bases lay between the germline ends. The V gene's germline CDR1 is SGDLS and CDR2 YYNGEE. Here the CDR3 reads CASTGKGESVERAYEQYF. In nucleotides, the CDR3 is TGTGCCAGCACGGGGAAGGGGGAGTCTGTGGAACGGGCCTACGAGCAGTACTTC.

Comment on this clone: This specimen includes other DNA sequences encoding the same CDR3. The chain's CDR3 is CASSHREDTQYF. CDR3 DNA: TGTGCCAGCAGCCATCGCGAAGATACGCAGTATTTT. The chain is built from TRBV7-6 and TRBJ2-3; unclear D gene. CDR3 size: 12 residues. Deletions cut 5 bases from V and 5 bases from J, with 8 bases between. CDR1 is SGHVS, CDR2 FNYEAQ, per germline.

DNA for the CDR3: TGTGCCAGTAGTATAAACAGTCTCTATGGCTACACCTTC. Its translation: CASSINSLYGYTF. The chain employs TRBV19 and TRBJ1-2; D not resolved. The CDR3 covers 13 residues. CDR1 and CDR2 (germline): LNHDA, SQIVND (reference sequence). V dropped 2 bases and J dropped 4 bases, with 8 bases sitting between them.

The V gene is TRBV4-3, the J gene TRBJ1-4; a weak D match, TRBD1 (6 bases). V gave up 3 bases and J gave up 2 bases, with 10 bases separating them. CDR1 and CDR2 (germline): LGHNA, YSLEER. The length of the CDR3 is 15 residues. Here the CDR3 DNA reads TGCGCCAGCAGCCATCAGGGGTGGACTAATGAAAAACTGTTTTTT. Protein: CASSHQGWTNEKLFF.

The V call is TRBV5-1, the J call TRBJ2-7; 7 positions match TRBD1. CDR1 is SGHRS and CDR2 is YFSETQ in the germline V gene. Unmatched junction bases numbered 4, after V lost 1 base and J lost 3 bases. The CDR3 spans 14 residues. The CDR3 reads CASSLTGDVYEQYF. The DNA of the CDR3 is TGCGCCAGCAGCTTGACAGGGGACGTCTACGAGCAGTACTTC.

This clone was seen only once. The J gene is TRBJ2-5, the V gene TRBV5-1; the D is unclear. V lost 0 bases and J lost 2, with 11 bases in between. CDR1 is SGHRS and CDR2 is YFSETQ in the germline V gene. CDR3 length equals 15 residues. CDR3 amino acids: CASSLEYVRQETQYF. The CDR3 DNA sequence: TGCGCCAGCAGCTTGGAATACGTACGGCAAGAGACCCAGTACTTC.

This clone was counted a few times. The chain couples TRBV5-1 to TRBJ1-2, with D unresolved. Germline V gives CDR1 SGHRS, CDR2 YFSETQ. V lost 1 base, J lost 2 bases, and 9 bases lay in between. The CDR3 runs 14 residues. CDR3 sequence: CASSLQAGNYGYTF. The CDR3 bases are TGCGCCAGCAGCTTGCAGGCAGGCAACTATGGCTACACCTTC.

This clone appeared a few times. The rearrangement joins TRBV18 to TRBJ1-1; D might be TRBD1 (5 bases). Germline CDR1 reads KGHSH; CDR2 reads LQKENI. This CDR3 is built from 13 residues. V shed 5 bases and J shed 6 bases, with 13 bases lying between them. The CDR3 is CASSSPRAPEAFF. The CDR3, as DNA: TGTGCCAGCTCATCGCCCAGGGCCCCTGAAGCTTTCTTT.

This rearrangement joins TRBV2 to TRBJ1-4, with TRBD1 matching over 8 bases. Germline V gene data show CDR1 as SNHLY and CDR2 as FYNNEI. The V and J ends lost 5 bases and 1 base, in that order; junction bases with no gene match: 3. The CDR3 has 15 residues. The CDR3 loop reads CASSLQGVTNEKLFF. Written as DNA, the CDR3 is TGTGCCAGCAGTCTACAGGGGGTAACTAATGAAAAACTGTTTTTT.

The J gene is TRBJ2-5, the V gene TRBV6-5, with D maybe TRBD1 (7 bases). The CDR3 has 15 amino acids. The germline gives CDR1 MNHEY, CDR2 SVGAGI. The V and J ends lost 5 bases and 6 bases respectively, with 19 bases between them. The CDR3 DNA follows: TGTGCCAGCAGTCTCAGGGGGGCAGGGGTAAAGACCCAGTACTTC. Amino acid sequence: CASSLRGAGVKTQYF.

The chain couples TRBV2 to TRBJ2-1; unclear D gene. Per germline, CDR1 SNHLY and CDR2 FYNNEI. The CDR3 totals 14 residues. V shed 4 bases and J shed 7 bases, with 14 bases lying between them. The CDR3 loop is CASSGLVSWNEQFF. CDR3 nucleotide sequence: TGTGCCAGCAGTGGACTGGTGAGCTGGAATGAGCAGTTCTTC.

The chain joins TRBV19 to TRBJ2-2; possible D gene TRBD2, 6 bases. Trimming left V 8 bases short and J 3 bases short, with 7 bases between. This CDR3 is 12 amino acids long. The germline CDR1 and CDR2 sequences are LNHDA and SQIVND (reference sequence). The CDR3 coding sequence is TGTGCCAGTGCGGGGTACACCGGGGAGCTGTTTTTT. It encodes CASAGYTGELFF.

Concerning this clone itself: This may be a read error: a much more frequent sequence differs by one nucleotide. Distinct nucleotide sequences in the sample also encode this CDR3. The chain couples TRBV28 to TRBJ1-6; 7 bases align to TRBD1. This CDR3 has 14 amino acids. Germline trimming cut 5 bases from V and 7 bases from J; bases unmatched to any gene: 5. Per germline, CDR1 MDHEN and CDR2 SYDVKM. Written as DNA, the CDR3 is TGTGCCAGCAGTCTATCCAGGGGGAATTCACCCCTCCACTTT. Translation: CASSLSRGNSPLHF.

Comment on this clone: This CDR3 is missing its conserved last phenylalanine or tryptophan, likely due to a read error. The V call is TRBV5-1, the J call TRBJ1-6; TRBD1 matches at 7 bases. Germline V gives CDR1 SGHRS, CDR2 YFSETQ. There are 15 residues in the CDR3. After removal of 4 bases from V and 1 base from J, the junction contained 2 bases not matched to a gene. This CDR3 reads CASSEQGSYNSPLHV. CDR3 bases: TGCGCCAGCAGCGAACAGGGGTCCTATAATTCACCCCTCCACGTT.

The J gene is TRBJ2-3, the V gene TRBV4-3; TRBD2 aligns across 7 bases. Germline V gives CDR1 LGHNA, CDR2 YSLEER. CDR3 size: 16 residues. V shed 4 bases, J shed 4 bases, and the junction held 11 bases outside the gene matches. The chain's CDR3 is CASSPRTRGSSDTQYF. The CDR3 nucleotides are TGCGCCAGCAGCCCCAGGACTAGGGGTAGCTCAGATACGCAGTATTTT.